This T cell receptor beta chain emerged from a study of PD-1 blockade in classical Hodgkin lymphoma. V was cut by 1 base and J by 8 bases, with 6 bases left in between. The CDR3 spans 12 residues. Per the germline V gene, CDR1 is SGHRS and CDR2 is YFSETQ. Patients all relapsed after autologous stem cell transplantation, and there was variation in brentuximab vedotin exposure. The study purified CD4+ T cells from thawed PBMCs using magnetic negative selection. This clone was seen only once. The repertoire was sequenced with immunoSEQ multiplex PCR; TCRdb's copy has only in-frame clones and lacks some. The table shows roughly 7,700 clones, with just over 85% occurring only once.

This TCR was sampled from a human donor with classical Hodgkin lymphoma. V usage is TRBV5-1 and J usage is TRBJ1-4; D is uncertain. The material sequenced was CD4+ T cells from blood, taken at baseline. This chain's CDR3 is CASSLIGEKLFF. CDR3 bases: TGCGCCAGCAGCTTGATTGGCGAAAAACTGTTTTTT. The whole variable domain, remainder taken from reference TRBV5-1 and TRBJ1-4, is KAGVTQTPRYLIKTRGQQVTLSCSPISGHRSVSWYQQTPGQGLQFLFEYFSETQRNKGNFPGRFSGRQFSNSRSEMNVSTLELGDSALYLCASSLIGEKLFFGSGTQLSVL.